The T cell receptor beta chain under discussion was sequenced for a study of beta chain features in type 1 diabetes (dated by TCRdb to 2017 to 2018). Regarding the research as a whole: No differences in mean age, gender distribution, total cell number or subset yield were found between patients and healthy donors. A total of 90 million to 130 million sorted cells were examined across all samples, and a strong correlation was observed between cell number per subset and RNA yield. Whereas all 30 or so donors provided naive and central memory subsets, regulatory and stem cell-like memory subsets were isolated from just 8 patients and roughly eight healthy donors. In the study, recently diagnosed type 1 diabetes patients and matched healthy donors were compared on the TCRB repertoires of their sorted circulating CD4+ T cell subsets. What the work shows at the level of the full study, not this receptor alone: Because cDNA was sequenced instead of genomic DNA, highly expressing activated cells could be over-represented, though the groups showed no difference in activation or CD3 levels. In all four CD4+ subsets, TCRB CDR3 length was moderately but significantly shorter in type 1 diabetes patients. PCR may preferentially amplify shorter templates, but because patient and control samples were amplified and corrected together, any resulting skew would affect both groups equally. The naive, central memory and regulatory TCRB repertoires appeared to resemble one another more closely among patients than among healthy donors. Because small numbers of individuals were included in the HLA sub-analyses, any influence of HLA type on TCRB rearrangement was left unresolved. At VDJ recombination sites, patients with type 1 diabetes made fewer insertions and deleted more nucleotides, a pattern implying thymic rearrangement abnormalities.

Each donor gave one peripheral blood draw, around 0.12 L on average, collected into heparinised tubes. Naive, central memory, regulatory and stem cell-like memory CD4+ T cells were sorted on a BD FACSAria II using a panel including CD45RO, CCR7, CD25, CD127, CD95 and CD27. A purity above 98% was achieved for all sorted populations. PBMCs were isolated right away by Lymphoprep density gradient centrifugation and were stained directly, without culture. To minimize batch effects, samples were stained and sorted in pairs, one healthy donor with one patient per experiment. All of the isolated RNA was reverse transcribed with the High Capacity cDNA Reverse Transcription Kit, so expressed TCRB transcripts were sequenced. Naive, central memory and regulatory T cell samples underwent deep immunoSEQ sequencing, averaging approximately 3.5 million total reads per sample. Sorted cells were lysed in RLT buffer and RNA was extracted with DNase-treated RNeasy Micro or Mini kits, depending on cell number. Each cell subset was processed separately to prevent cross-contamination, with patient and healthy donor samples processed together. TCRB sequences were amplified from cDNA with the immunoSEQ multiplex PCR, producing 87-bp fragments spanning the CDR3 region. Sequencing of the amplicons was done on the Illumina HiSeq platform. The authors' pipeline ran thus. Synthetic template baselines were used to correct PCR bias computationally, reads within Hamming distance 2 were collapsed, and singletons that could not be merged were discarded. Reads were aligned against IMGT so that V, D and J genes, CDR3 length and insertions or deletions at six rearrangement sites could be assigned. Clonotype counts were normalized to sorted cell number within each subset before computing true diversity and Gini coefficients with the tcR R package. The overlap coefficient, calculated on TCRB nucleotide sequences, was used to quantify repertoire sharing. Out-of-frame TCRB sequences from naive cells were analyzed as a proxy for the pre-selection repertoire. TCRdb re-hosts the immuneACCESS table, in-frame sequences only. Its copies lack some clones; in the studies checked, an unresolved V gene accounts for under half of them, and the cause for the rest is not known. The V and J calls and the clone size are those of that table, but D and trimming were determined from the DNA. The sample table lists roughly 260,000 clones, about a tenth of them with a count of one. The ten largest account for around 0.017% of the sample.

A word on this clone: Its antigen target is currently unknown. No per-base quality is available; no much larger clone lies one base away.

This receptor was obtained from a man aged 30 to 39 with type 1 diabetes. The specimen was naive CD4+ T cells from blood. The cell subset or site label, as the study defines it: true naive CD4+ T cells.

This receptor carries the CDR3 CSVPSDRDTGELFF. In nucleotides, the sequence is TGCAGCGTCCCCAGTGACAGAGACACCGGGGAGCTGTTTTTT. The rearrangement joined TRBV29-1 to TRBJ2-2; TRBD1 is perhaps the D gene, given 5 matching bases. Trimming takes 6 bases from V and 3 bases from J, and the germline ends sit 14 bases apart. Per the germline V gene, SQVTM is the CDR1 and ANQGSEA is the CDR2. The CDR3 spans 14 residues, from the cysteine through the phenylalanine. Of all the DNA, just the CDR3 is kept, 42 bases in frame from base 1.